The 17 T cell receptor beta chains reported below all come from one sample, sequenced in a study of CXCR3-negative and CXCR3-positive naive CD8 T cells. Study observations and caveats: CXCR3-negative naive cells had less hydrophobic TRB CDR3s than did CXCR3-positive naive cells.

All TRB cDNA libraries came from 5' RACE performed with UMI labels. TCRdb re-called the 5' RACE reads; one entry per CDR3 protein, DNA not given. This listing includes 150,000 to 180,000 distinct CDR3 sequences. These receptors have no known antigen. The sample taken for sequencing was naive CXCR3+ CD8+ T cells from blood. Stated subset: CD45RO-CCR7+CD27+CD95- naive CD8+ T cells expressing CXCR3 (TNR3+). Every receptor here comes from a human donor in good health. Some clones in this sample may be carry-over from other donors' samples.

V is TRBV12-3 or TRBV12-4 and J is TRBJ1-2. The CDR3 is made up of 12 amino acids. CDR3: CASSLFGIGYTF.

V gene TRBV29-1 combines with J gene TRBJ1-5. The CDR3 has 17 amino acids. Germline V lookup: CDR1 SQVTM, CDR2 ANQGSEA. The CDR3 loop reads CSVESSQGEGSNQPQHF.

The genes are TRBV6-5 and TRBJ2-3; the TCRdb call, TRBD1, lacks DNA for checking. CDR1 and CDR2 (germline): MNHEY, SVGAGI. The CDR3 sequence is 15 residues long. The CDR3 region is CASSYRGGDTDTQYF.

The chain employs TRBV4-1 and TRBJ1-1; TCRdb proposes TRBD1, but this gene call is untestable without DNA. The CDR3 covers 15 residues. CDR1 is MGHRA, CDR2 YSYEKL, per germline. This CDR3 reads CASSMRQGVNTEAFF.

J is TRBJ2-5 and V is TRBV28; TCRdb calls TRBD1, which cannot be checked without DNA. The germline gives CDR1 MDHEN, CDR2 SYDVKM. The CDR3 extends over 15 amino acids. The CDR3 here is CASSLDRDDQETQYF. Variable domain in full (rest from reference TRBV28 and TRBJ2-5): DVKVTQSSRYLVKRTGEKVFLECVQDMDHENMFWYRQDPGLGLRLIYFSYDVKMKEKGDIPEGYSVSREKKERFSLILESASTNQTSMYLCASSLDRDDQETQYFGPGTRLLVL.

The chain links TRBV9 to TRBJ2-7; TCRdb proposes TRBD2, but this gene call is untestable without DNA. This CDR3 spans 15 amino acids. CDR1 and CDR2 (germline): SGDLS, YYNGEE. This CDR3 is CASGDGTSGSYEQYF.

The chain uses TRBV4-1 and TRBJ1-5. Per germline, CDR1 MGHRA and CDR2 YSYEKL. This CDR3 contains 16 residues. The CDR3 protein is CASSQDVSWSNQPQHF.

The CDR3 sequence: CASSRKSGAETQYF. V and J are TRBV28 and TRBJ2-5; there is no DNA to check the TCRdb D call of TRBD1. Germline CDR1 and CDR2: MDHEN and SYDVKM. The CDR3 spans 14 residues.

The chain's CDR3 is CSARTSGGWADTQYF. This rearrangement joins TRBV20-1 to TRBJ2-3; TCRdb's D call of TRBD2 is untestable without DNA. The CDR3 totals 15 residues. Germline-derived CDR1 and CDR2 are DFQATT and SNEGSKA (reference sequence).

The chain recombines TRBV4-3 with TRBJ2-1; the D call of TRBD2 rests on TCRdb alone, since no DNA is present to check it. The CDR3 totals 15 residues. Germline CDR1 reads LGHNA; CDR2 reads YSLEER. The CDR3 region is CASSQDGGDYNEQFF.

This rearrangement joins TRBV28 to TRBJ2-5; TCRdb calls TRBD1, which cannot be checked without DNA. This CDR3 has 16 amino acids. Germline CDR1 MDHEN, CDR2 SYDVKM. The CDR3 loop is CASRILKDLPGETQYF.

The chain combines TRBV10-2 with TRBJ2-7; TCRdb designates TRBD2, a call that cannot be tested without DNA. Looked up from germline, CDR1 is WSHSY and CDR2 is SAAADI. CDR3 length equals 12 residues. The CDR3: CASREEGLEQYF.

The chain carries TRBV3-1 and TRBJ1-4; no DNA is available, so the TRBD1 call from TCRdb remains unchecked. Germline V gene data show CDR1 as LGHDT and CDR2 as YNNKEL (reference sequence). The CDR3 spans 15 residues. This CDR3 is CASSQAGGVNEKLFF. Full variable domain (remainder filled in from reference TRBV3-1 and TRBJ1-4): DTAVSQTPKYLVTQMGNDKSIKCEQNLGHDTMYWYKQDSKKFLKIMFSYNNKELIINETVPNRFSPKSPDKAHLNLHINSLELGDSAVYFCASSQAGGVNEKLFFGSGTQLSVL.

This sequence joins TRBV9 and TRBJ1-1; without DNA, the TCRdb call of TRBD1 cannot be checked. Looked up from germline, CDR1 is SGDLS and CDR2 is YYNGEE. CDR3 length: 13 amino acids. Here the CDR3 reads CASSVGASTEAFF.

The chain couples TRBV28 to TRBJ1-1; checking the TCRdb D call of TRBD1 is not possible without DNA. Germline CDR1 is MDHEN and CDR2 is SYDVKM. The CDR3 has 15 residues. The CDR3 is CASSEDREQYTEAFF.

The chain has TRBV27 and TRBJ2-7; the TRBD1 assignment by TCRdb is unverifiable without DNA. The germline gives CDR1 MNHEY, CDR2 SMNVEV (reference sequence). The CDR3 spans 14 residues. This CDR3 is CASSLQGRTYEQYF.

This chain uses TRBV29-1 with TRBJ1-4; TCRdb lists TRBD1, though no DNA is available to test this call. The CDR3 loop spans 12 amino acids. The germline gives CDR1 SQVTM, CDR2 ANQGSEA. The CDR3 loop reads CSVRDSNEKLFF.